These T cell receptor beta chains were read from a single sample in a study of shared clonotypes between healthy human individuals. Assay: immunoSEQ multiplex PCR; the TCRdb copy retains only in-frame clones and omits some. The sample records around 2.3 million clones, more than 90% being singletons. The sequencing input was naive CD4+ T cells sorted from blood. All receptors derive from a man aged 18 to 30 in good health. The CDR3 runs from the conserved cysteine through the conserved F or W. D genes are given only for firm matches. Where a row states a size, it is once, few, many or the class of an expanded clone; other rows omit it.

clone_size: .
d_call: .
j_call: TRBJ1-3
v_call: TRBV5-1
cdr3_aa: CASSSEGSHSGNTIYF
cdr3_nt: TGCGCCAGCAGCTCGGAAGGGTCCCACTCTGGAAACACCATATATTTT

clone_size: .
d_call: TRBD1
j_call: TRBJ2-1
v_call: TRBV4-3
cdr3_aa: CASSQVMRDRGWNEQFF
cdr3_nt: TGCGCCAGCAGCCAAGTTATGCGGGACAGGGGATGGAATGAGCAGTTCTTC

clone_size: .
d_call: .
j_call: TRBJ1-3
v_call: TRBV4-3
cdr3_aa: CASSQDAGTWTGNTIYF
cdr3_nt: TGCGCCAGCAGCCAAGATGCGGGGACTTGGACTGGAAACACCATATATTTT

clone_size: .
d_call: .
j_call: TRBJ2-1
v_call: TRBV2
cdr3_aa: CASNIGMNNEQFF
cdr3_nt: TGTGCCAGCAATATCGGGATGAACAATGAGCAGTTCTTC

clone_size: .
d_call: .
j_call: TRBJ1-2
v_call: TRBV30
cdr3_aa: CAWSLSSNYGYTF
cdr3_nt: TGTGCCTGGAGTTTATCGTCTAACTATGGCTACACCTTC

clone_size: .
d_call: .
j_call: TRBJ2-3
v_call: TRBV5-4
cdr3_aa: CASSPSGDTDTQYF
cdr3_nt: TGTGCCAGCAGCCCGAGCGGCGACACAGATACGCAGTATTTT

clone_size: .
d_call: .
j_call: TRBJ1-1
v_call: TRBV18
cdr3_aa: CASSLQSGTEAFF
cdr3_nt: TGTGCCAGCTCGCTACAGTCGGGCACTGAAGCTTTCTTT

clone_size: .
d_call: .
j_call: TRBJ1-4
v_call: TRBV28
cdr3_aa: CASIGTIYSTNEKLFF
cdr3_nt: TGTGCCAGCATAGGGACAATCTATTCAACTAATGAAAAACTGTTTTTT

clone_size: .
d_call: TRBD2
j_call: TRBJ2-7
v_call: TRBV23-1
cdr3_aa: CASSQVSGRGTGEQYF
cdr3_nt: TGCGCCAGCAGTCAAGTTAGCGGGAGGGGGACAGGAGAGCAGTACTTC

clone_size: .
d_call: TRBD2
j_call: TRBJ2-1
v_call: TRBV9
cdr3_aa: CASSVAAGGWNEQFF
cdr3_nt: TGTGCCAGCAGCGTAGCGGCGGGAGGATGGAATGAGCAGTTCTTC

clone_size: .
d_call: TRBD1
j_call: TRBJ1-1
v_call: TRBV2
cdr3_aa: CASTEQGGAGMNTEAFF
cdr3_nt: TGTGCCAGCACCGAGCAGGGGGGCGCGGGGATGAACACTGAAGCTTTCTTT

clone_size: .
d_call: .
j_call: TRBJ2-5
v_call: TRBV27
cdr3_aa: CASSQPPAETQYF
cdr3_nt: TGTGCCAGCAGTCAACCCCCGGCCGAGACCCAGTACTTC

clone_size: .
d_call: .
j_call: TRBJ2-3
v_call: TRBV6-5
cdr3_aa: CASSTAGADTQYF
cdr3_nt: TGTGCCAGCAGTACCGCAGGGGCAGATACGCAGTATTTT

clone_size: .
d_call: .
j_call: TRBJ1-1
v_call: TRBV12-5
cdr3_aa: CASGLLTWLHTEAFF
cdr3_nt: TGTGCTAGTGGTTTGTTAACATGGCTACACACTGAAGCTTTCTTT

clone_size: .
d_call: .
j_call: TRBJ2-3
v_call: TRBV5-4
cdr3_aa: CASSLEARASTDTQYF
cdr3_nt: TGTGCCAGCAGCTTGGAGGCCCGTGCTAGCACAGATACGCAGTATTTT

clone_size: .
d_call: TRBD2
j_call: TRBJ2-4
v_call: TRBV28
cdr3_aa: CASRSGGAGNIQYF
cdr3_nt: TGTGCCAGCAGAAGCGGGGGGGCCGGAAACATTCAGTACTTC

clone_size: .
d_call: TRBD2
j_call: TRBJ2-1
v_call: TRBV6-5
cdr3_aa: CASSPTSRNEQFF
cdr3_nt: TGTGCCAGCAGCCCGACTAGCCGGAATGAGCAGTTCTTC

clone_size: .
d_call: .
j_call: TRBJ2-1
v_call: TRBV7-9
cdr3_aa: CASSLAGGHNEQFF
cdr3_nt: TGTGCCAGCAGCTTAGCGGGAGGTCATAATGAGCAGTTCTTC

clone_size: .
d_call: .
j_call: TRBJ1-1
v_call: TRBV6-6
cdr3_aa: CAGPGGLNTEAFF
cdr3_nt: TGTGCAGGTCCGGGGGGCCTAAACACTGAAGCTTTCTTT

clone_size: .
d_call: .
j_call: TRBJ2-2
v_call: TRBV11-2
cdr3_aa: CASSARGSNTGELFF
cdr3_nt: TGTGCCAGCAGCGCGCGGGGATCGAACACCGGGGAGCTGTTTTTT

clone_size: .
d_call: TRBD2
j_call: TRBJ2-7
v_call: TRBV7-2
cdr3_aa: CASSLGLAGAGREQYF
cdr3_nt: TGTGCCAGCAGCTTAGGACTAGCGGGGGCAGGGAGGGAGCAGTACTTC

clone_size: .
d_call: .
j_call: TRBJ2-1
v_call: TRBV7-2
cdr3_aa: CASSSENYNEQFF
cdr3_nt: TGTGCCAGCAGCTCAGAAAACTACAATGAGCAGTTCTTC

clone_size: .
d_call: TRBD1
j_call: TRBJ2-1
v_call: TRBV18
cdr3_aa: CASSRRQGDEQFF
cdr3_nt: TGTGCCAGCTCACGTCGACAGGGGGATGAGCAGTTCTTC

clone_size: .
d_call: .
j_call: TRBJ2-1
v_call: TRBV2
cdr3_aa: CASSLQGLSYNEQFF
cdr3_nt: TGTGCCAGCAGTTTACAGGGACTTTCCTACAATGAGCAGTTCTTC

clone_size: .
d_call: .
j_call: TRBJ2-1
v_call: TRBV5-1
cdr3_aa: CASSLDRSYNEQFF
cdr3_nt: TGCGCCAGCAGCTTGGATCGCAGCTACAATGAGCAGTTCTTC

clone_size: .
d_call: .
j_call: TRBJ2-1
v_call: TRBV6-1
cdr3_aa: CASSESGPWQFF
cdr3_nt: TGTGCCAGCAGTGAATCGGGGCCCTGGCAGTTCTTC

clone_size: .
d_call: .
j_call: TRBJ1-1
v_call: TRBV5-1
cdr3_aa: CASSPGRQLGENTEAFF
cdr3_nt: TGCGCCAGCAGCCCCGGGCGACAACTTGGGGAGAACACTGAAGCTTTCTTT

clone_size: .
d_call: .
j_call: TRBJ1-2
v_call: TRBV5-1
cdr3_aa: CASSPEGGIGYGYTF
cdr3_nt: TGCGCCAGCAGCCCGGAGGGGGGAATTGGCTATGGCTACACCTTC

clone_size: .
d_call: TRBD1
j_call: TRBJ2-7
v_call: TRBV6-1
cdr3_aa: CASSVAGGSYEQYF
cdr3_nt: TGTGCCAGCAGTGTGGCAGGGGGTTCCTACGAGCAGTACTTC

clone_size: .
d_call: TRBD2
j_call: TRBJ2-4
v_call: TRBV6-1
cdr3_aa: CASSEAWGGAKNIQYF
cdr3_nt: TGTGCCAGCAGTGAAGCTTGGGGAGGGGCCAAAAACATTCAGTACTTC

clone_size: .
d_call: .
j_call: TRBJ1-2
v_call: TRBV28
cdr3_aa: CASSLGGKDYGYTF
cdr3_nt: TGTGCCAGCAGTCTCGGGGGGAAGGACTATGGCTACACCTTC

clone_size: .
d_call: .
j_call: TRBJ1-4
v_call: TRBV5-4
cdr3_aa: CASSSGATNEKLFF
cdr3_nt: TGTGCCAGCAGCTCAGGGGCAACTAATGAAAAACTGTTTTTT

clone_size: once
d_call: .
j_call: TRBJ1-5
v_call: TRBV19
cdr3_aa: CASSGGREGNQPQHF
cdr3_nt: TGTGCCAGTAGTGGGGGCAGGGAGGGCAATCAGCCCCAGCATTTT

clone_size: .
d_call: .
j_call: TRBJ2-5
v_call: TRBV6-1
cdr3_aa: CASSELTGRWETQYF
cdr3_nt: TGTGCCAGCAGTGAACTCACAGGGAGGTGGGAGACCCAGTACTTC

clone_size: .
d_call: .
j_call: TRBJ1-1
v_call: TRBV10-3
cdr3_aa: CAITGQLNTEAFF
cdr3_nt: TGTGCCATCACCGGACAGCTTAACACTGAAGCTTTCTTT

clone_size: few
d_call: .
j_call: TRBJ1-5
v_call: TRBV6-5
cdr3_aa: CASSRRVEDQPQHF
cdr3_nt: TGTGCCAGCAGCCGCAGGGTGGAGGATCAGCCCCAGCATTTT

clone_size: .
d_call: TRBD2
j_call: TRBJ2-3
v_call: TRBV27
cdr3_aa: CASRPGGRMDTQYF
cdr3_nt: TGTGCCAGCAGGCCCGGGGGGAGAATGGATACGCAGTATTTT